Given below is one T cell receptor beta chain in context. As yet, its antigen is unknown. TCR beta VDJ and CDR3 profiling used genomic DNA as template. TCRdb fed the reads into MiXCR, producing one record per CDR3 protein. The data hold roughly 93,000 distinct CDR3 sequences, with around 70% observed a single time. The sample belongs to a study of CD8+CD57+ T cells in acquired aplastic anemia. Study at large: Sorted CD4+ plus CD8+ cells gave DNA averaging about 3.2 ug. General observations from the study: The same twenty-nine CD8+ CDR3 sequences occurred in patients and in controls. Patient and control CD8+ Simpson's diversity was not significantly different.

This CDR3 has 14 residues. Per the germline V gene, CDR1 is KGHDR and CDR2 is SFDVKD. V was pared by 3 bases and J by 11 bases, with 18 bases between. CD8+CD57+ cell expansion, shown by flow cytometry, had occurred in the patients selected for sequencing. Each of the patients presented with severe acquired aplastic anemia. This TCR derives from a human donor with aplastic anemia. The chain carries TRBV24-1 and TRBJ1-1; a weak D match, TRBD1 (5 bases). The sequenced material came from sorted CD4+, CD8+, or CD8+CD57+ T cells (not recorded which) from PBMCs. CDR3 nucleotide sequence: TGTGCCACCAGTGATCCCGGCGGGACTAGGGGCGCTTTCTTT. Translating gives CATSDPGGTRGAFF.